A selection of T cell receptor beta chains follows, all from one sample in a study of early T cells in non-severe SARS-CoV-2 infection. TCRdb reprocessed the 5' RACE reads with MiXCR, giving one entry per CDR3 protein. The data hold around 68,000 distinct CDR3 sequences, with roughly 12% observed a single time. The sample was whole blood, taken at baseline. Receptor source: an adult who was a healthcare worker with PCR-confirmed SARS-CoV-2 infection or an uninfected control (not recorded which). The CDR3 runs from the conserved cysteine through the conserved F or W. D genes are given only for firm matches. Rows give clone size only sometimes, using once, few, many, or a class for an expanded clone.

J	V	D	size	CDR3	DNA
TRBJ1-3	TRBV20-1	TRBD1	NA	CSARDGTGQVIYF	TGCAGTGCTAGAGACGGGACAGGCCAAGTCATATATTTT
TRBJ1-5	TRBV2	NA	few	CASKGLKQGRQPQHF	TGTGCCAGCAAGGGCCTTAAACAGGGTCGCCAGCCCCAGCATTTT
TRBJ1-1	TRBV25-1	NA	few	CASSEVRGAKSEAFF	TGTGCCAGCAGTGAAGTAAGAGGGGCGAAGAGTGAAGCTTTCTTT
TRBJ2-5	TRBV27	TRBD1	few	CASSSGQGLRETQYF	TGTGCCAGCAGTTCCGGACAGGGCCTCCGGGAGACCCAGTACTTC
TRBJ2-1	TRBV6-6	TRBD2	few	CASSERGLTYNEQFF	TGTGCCAGCAGTGAGCGGGGCCTAACCTACAATGAGCAGTTCTTC
TRBJ1-1	TRBV27	NA	NA	CASSPVRVMNTEAFF	TGTGCCAGCAGTCCCGTGAGGGTAATGAACACTGAAGCTTTCTTT
TRBJ2-7	TRBV11-2	TRBD1	many	CASSFGTALSEQYF	TGTGCCAGCAGCTTCGGGACAGCCCTTTCCGAGCAGTACTTC
TRBJ2-7	TRBV12-3/TRBV12-4	NA	NA	CASSLVANNYEQYF	TGTGCCAGCAGTTTAGTGGCCAATAATTACGAGCAGTACTTC
TRBJ2-2	TRBV19	NA	NA	CASSMTDWDTGELFF	TGTGCCAGTAGTATGACCGACTGGGACACCGGGGAGCTGTTTTTT
TRBJ2-4	TRBV6-4	TRBD1	many	CASAKGQAASAKNIQYF	TGTGCCAGCGCAAAAGGACAGGCCGCGTCCGCCAAAAACATTCAGTACTTC
TRBJ1-5	TRBV19	NA	NA	CASSILARGSNQPQHF	TGTGCCAGTAGTATTCTCGCCAGGGGCAGCAATCAGCCCCAGCATTTT
TRBJ1-1	TRBV7-8	NA	many	CASSLGAGLTEAFF	TGTGCCAGCAGCTTAGGTGCGGGACTCACTGAAGCTTTCTTT
TRBJ1-3	TRBV21-1	NA	few	CASIRPNFSGNTIYF	TGTGCCAGCATCAGGCCTAACTTCTCTGGAAACACCATATATTTT
TRBJ2-7	TRBV6-4	TRBD2	many	CASSEEAGASYEQYF	TGTGCCAGCAGTGAAGAAGCGGGGGCCTCCTACGAGCAGTACTTC
TRBJ2-1	TRBV27	TRBD2	few	CASRRTSGNEQFF	TGTGCCAGCAGACGGACTAGCGGCAATGAGCAGTTCTTC
TRBJ2-1	TRBV10-1	NA	NA	CASSDPLNSYNEQFF	TGCGCCAGCAGTGACCCACTGAACTCCTACAATGAGCAGTTCTTC
TRBJ1-2	TRBV24-1	NA	few	CATRRQNYPDNYGYTF	TGTGCCACCAGGAGACAGAACTATCCGGATAACTATGGCTACACCTTC
TRBJ1-1	TRBV13	TRBD1	NA	CASSGTGGRTEAFF	TGTGCCAGCAGCGGTACAGGGGGCCGGACTGAAGCTTTCTTT